A selection of T cell receptor beta chains follows, all from one sample in a study of PD-1 blockade in classical Hodgkin lymphoma. Profiling relied on immunoSEQ multiplex PCR, and the TCRdb table lists in-frame clones only, not all of them. The sample contains 10,000 to 15,000 clones, 79% of which appear only once. Sequenced material: CD8+ T cells from blood, taken at baseline. The receptors originated from a human donor with classical Hodgkin lymphoma. CDR3s include the opening cysteine and the closing phenylalanine or tryptophan. A D gene is named only where the DNA matches it firmly. For some rows the clone size is stated as once, few or many, or as a class when expanded; others skip it.

V,size,D,J,CDR3,DNA
TRBV4-2,-,-,TRBJ2-1,CASSQDSGSSYNEQFF,TGTGCCAGCAGCCAAGATTCGGGGAGCTCCTACAATGAGCAGTTCTTC
TRBV15,-,TRBD2,TRBJ2-3,CATSREPTSGPGTQYF,TGTGCCACCAGCAGAGAACCGACTAGCGGGCCCGGAACGCAGTATTTT
TRBV7-9,few,-,TRBJ1-5,CASSWSREPNQPQHF,TGTGCCAGCAGCTGGAGCCGGGAACCCAATCAGCCCCAGCATTTT
TRBV5-1,-,-,TRBJ2-1,CASSPWATQDEQFF,TGCGCCAGCAGCCCCTGGGCCACCCAGGATGAGCAGTTCTTC
TRBV4-2,-,-,TRBJ1-3,CASSQDRNSGNTIYF,TGTGCCAGCAGCCAAGATAGGAACAGTGGAAACACCATATATTTT
TRBV23-1,few,-,TRBJ2-1,CASRGRGSNEQFF,TGCGCCAGCAGAGGTAGGGGGAGTAATGAGCAGTTCTTC
TRBV6-5,-,-,TRBJ2-7,CASSYSGTESSYEQYF,TGTGCCAGCAGTTACAGCGGGACAGAGAGCTCCTACGAGCAGTACTTC
TRBV4-2,-,-,TRBJ2-3,CASSEGGVRTQYF,TGTGCCAGCAGCGAGGGGGGGGTGCGTACGCAGTATTTT
TRBV4-1,-,-,TRBJ1-4,CASSQESPGREKLFF,TGCGCCAGCAGCCAAGAAAGCCCAGGGCGGGAAAAACTGTTTTTT
TRBV6-6,few,-,TRBJ1-2,CASSYSSRGIYGYTF,TGTGCCAGCAGTTACTCGAGCAGGGGCATCTATGGCTACACCTTC
TRBV14,-,-,TRBJ2-7,CASSPAHYEQYF,TGTGCCAGCAGCCCCGCACACTACGAGCAGTACTTC
TRBV4-1,-,TRBD1,TRBJ2-7,CASSQGTGVPYEQYF,TGCGCCAGCAGCCAAGGGACAGGGGTCCCCTACGAGCAGTACTTC
TRBV6-1,-,TRBD2,TRBJ2-7,CASSALEAGASYEQYF,TGTGCCAGCAGTGCCCTCGAAGCGGGGGCCTCCTACGAGCAGTACTTC
TRBV9,-,TRBD1,TRBJ2-1,CASSVLAGGYDEQFF,TGTGCCAGCAGCGTTCTGGCAGGGGGCTACGATGAGCAGTTCTTC
TRBV7-8,-,-,TRBJ1-2,CASSLDGPLNYGYTF,TGTGCCAGCAGCTTAGACGGCCCACTTAACTATGGCTACACCTTC
TRBV30,few,-,TRBJ2-5,CAWSGELAETQYF,TGTGCCTGGAGTGGGGAGCTAGCGGAGACCCAGTACTTC
TRBV7-6,-,-,TRBJ1-1,CASSFNMNTEAFF,TGTGCCAGCAGCTTCAATATGAACACTGAAGCTTTCTTT
TRBV30,once,TRBD2,TRBJ2-7,CAWSHIAGGREQYF,TGTGCCTGGAGTCACATAGCGGGGGGACGAGAGCAGTACTTC
TRBV7-9,-,TRBD2,TRBJ2-3,CASSSGLAGDLDTQYF,TGTGCCAGCAGCAGCGGACTAGCGGGGGACTTAGATACGCAGTATTTT
TRBV6-5,-,-,TRBJ1-1,CASTTGDRGTEAFF,TGTGCCAGCACAACCGGGGATCGGGGCACTGAAGCTTTCTTT
TRBV4-3,-,-,TRBJ2-7,CASSQDYGIGPPYYEQYF,TGCGCCAGCAGCCAAGACTATGGTATCGGGCCTCCTTACTACGAGCAGTACTTC
TRBV6-1,-,TRBD1,TRBJ2-7,CASGDSYYEQYF,TGTGCCAGCGGGGACAGTTACTACGAGCAGTACTTC
TRBV7-3,-,-,TRBJ2-1,CASSLSFIRGPSSYNEQFF,TGTGCCAGCAGCTTAAGCTTTATTCGGGGGCCGAGCTCCTACAATGAGCAGTTCTTC
TRBV6-1,-,-,TRBJ2-7,CASSEQRPPWDEQYF,TGTGCCAGCAGTGAACAGAGACCCCCATGGGACGAGCAGTACTTC
TRBV5-4,-,-,TRBJ1-1,CASSWPEGNTEAFF,TGTGCCAGCAGCTGGCCCGAGGGGAACACTGAAGCTTTCTTT
TRBV7-7,once,-,TRBJ2-5,CASSLGGGSQETQYF,TGTGCCAGCAGCTTAGGTGGGGGTTCCCAAGAGACCCAGTACTTC